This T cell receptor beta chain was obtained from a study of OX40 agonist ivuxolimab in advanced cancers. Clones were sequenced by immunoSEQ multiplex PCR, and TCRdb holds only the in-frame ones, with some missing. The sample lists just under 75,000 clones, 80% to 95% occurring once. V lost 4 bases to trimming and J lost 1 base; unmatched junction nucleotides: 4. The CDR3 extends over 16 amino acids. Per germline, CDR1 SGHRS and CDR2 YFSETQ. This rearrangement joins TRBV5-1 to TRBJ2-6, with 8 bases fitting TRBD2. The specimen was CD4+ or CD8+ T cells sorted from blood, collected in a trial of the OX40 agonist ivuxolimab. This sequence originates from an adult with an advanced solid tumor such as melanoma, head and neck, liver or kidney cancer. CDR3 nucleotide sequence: TGCGCCAGCAGCCCAGCGGGAGCATCTGGGGCCAACGTCCTGACTTTC. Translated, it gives CASSPAGASGANVLTF.